The following is a T cell receptor (beta chain) sequence with its context. No cognate antigen has been identified for it. Base quality data are lacking; no much larger clone is found one base away. This record comes from a study of vaccination and CD4 T cells after COVID-19 (dated by TCRdb to the early 2020s). About the study as a whole: Convalescent patients had a positive SARS-CoV-2 result on nasal swab PCR, and of these patients, fewer than ten had mild disease and one had severe disease. Six males and four females were included in the convalescent cohort, with two Hispanic individuals, seven Caucasians, two Asians and one multiracial person represented. Participants got two doses of the Pfizer-BioNTech BNT162b2 vaccine (n=8) or two doses of the Moderna mRNA-1273 vaccine (n=2). Post-COVID blood samples were collected from convalescent patients a median of around 100 days after diagnosis, with a range of about 30 to 161 days. Post-vaccine blood samples were obtained a median of about 70 days after the second vaccine dose, with a range of roughly 14 to 241 days. A few convalescent patients were sampled both early after vaccination (day 14) and late after vaccination (days 161 to 241). Overlapping spike peptide pools from SARS-CoV-2 and from the common cold coronaviruses HCoV-NL63, HCoV-OC43 and HCoV-229E were used as culture stimuli. Control cultures used a CEFX viral epitope pool as positive control, an HIV-1 Nef peptide pool as negative control, or no peptide. In over 8 COVID-19 convalescent patients and a few infection-naive healthy vaccine recipients, the spike-specific CD4+ TCR repertoire before mRNA vaccination was compared with the repertoire after mRNA vaccination. Beyond this particular receptor, the publication reports: Only a relatively small number of convalescent patients were included in the study, and early timepoints following natural infection were not analyzed. Among convalescent patients, a median roughly 84% of the SARS-CoV-2-reactive clones seen after vaccination appeared only after vaccination, which suggests priming specific to the vaccine. Of the vaccine-specific clones found in convalescent patients, nearly all (304 of 307) were mono-reactive for SARS-CoV-2 spike instead of being cross-reactive with common cold coronaviruses. Although the median number of SARS-CoV-2-reactive clonotypes went up from fewer than 25 after infection to roughly 40 after vaccination, the increase was not significant.

The label giving this sample's time point can be read as: late sampling 161 to 241 days after vaccination in three convalescent patients. Reading the label with the study, this specimen's treatment or condition is: roughly 10-day PBMC culture with coronavirus spike peptide pools or control peptides (ViraFEST assay). To expand antigen-specific T cells with peptide pools and then pick out the expanded clonotypes through TCR sequencing, the study relied on the ViraFEST assay. The convalescent patients' positive SARS-CoV-2 PCR tests were from March to December 2020, which was before the Alpha, Beta and Delta variants emerged in the United States. PBMCs were cultured at 1.5 million to 2 million per well in IMDM supplemented with 5% human AB serum and 9.5 to 10 IU/ml IL-2, with roughly 9.5 ug/ml peptide pools added. On days 3 and 7, half of the culture medium was replaced with fresh IL-2-containing medium. Once the cells had been in culture for roughly 11 days, the EasySep CD4+ T cell isolation kit was used to isolate CD4+ T cells by negative selection. Ficoll-Paque Plus gradient centrifugation was used to isolate PBMCs from whole blood, and the isolated PBMCs were then either used fresh or cryopreserved at -140C. In general, triplicate wells were set up for every culture condition.

The method behind the library was PCR. DNA from cultured CD4+ T cells was subjected to TCR sequencing with the Oncomine TCR Beta short-read assay at the Johns Hopkins FTIC core. The QIAamp micro DNA kit was used to extract genomic DNA from the cultured CD4+ T cells. The Oncomine TCR Beta libraries from cultured CD4+ T cells were pooled using unique dual indexes and then sequenced on an Illumina iSeq 100. In the paper's pipeline: Non-productive sequences were removed, and CDR3s that did not start with C, did not end with F or W, or were shorter than 7 amino acids were discarded. Antigen-specific clonotypes were identified with the MANAFEST web application by comparing peptide-stimulated wells with reference and other culture wells. Positive clones required FDR below 0.05, an odds ratio above 5, and productive frequency above 0.1% in at least two of three replicate wells. Cross-reactive clonotypes were defined as significantly expanded in both SARS-CoV-2 spike wells and at least one common cold coronavirus spike condition. Similarity between CDR3 sequences was evaluated in R version 3.6.1 using Levenshtein distances (stringdist) and unrooted phylogenetic trees (ape). In-frame beta chains were kept once TCRdb had trimmed the public reads at Q25 with fastp and called clones with MiXCR. Rows with one shared CDR3 protein collapse into an entry with the most common genes and DNA. The V and J calls, along with clone size, are taken from TCRdb and not from the paper's own processing. The sample table records some 17,000 distinct CDR3 sequences; around 48% of these occur just once. The ten largest clones represent 10% to 15% of the sample.

V is pared back by 3 bases and J by 4 bases, with 13 bases lying between the germline termini. There are 15 amino acids in the CDR3, from cysteine to phenylalanine inclusive. CDR3 DNA only is kept here, 45 bases in frame from base 1. Looking up the germline V gene yields CDR1 SGHTA and CDR2 FQGNSA. The chain is assembled from TRBV7-2 and TRBJ2-1; there is no confident call for the D gene. The specimen was CD4+ T cells from blood, cultured in vitro, collected about 7 months after SARS-CoV-2 vaccination. This TCR came from a human donor who had recovered from COVID-19. The CDR3 here reads CASSFTSASYNEQFF. Read as DNA, the sequence is TGTGCCAGCAGCTTTACTTCCGCTTCTTACAATGAGCAGTTCTTC.